This entry concerns a single T cell receptor beta chain. Its cognate antigen is unknown. The entry originates in a study of cytomegalovirus exposure and HLA in healthy donors. The PCR used 60 Vbeta and 13 Jbeta primers. Profiling relied on immunoSEQ multiplex PCR, and the TCRdb table lists in-frame clones only, not all of them. The sample contains about 97,000 clones, around three quarters of which appear only once. The CDR3 spans 16 residues. V lost 0 bases to trimming and J lost 0 bases, with 11 bases between them. The V gene's germline CDR1 is SGHDN and CDR2 FVKESK. Study-level results: Later on, a genetic analysis was performed. It linked a missense variant in DCLRE1C with V- and J-gene trimming of TCR beta.

Sequenced: PBMCs. The chain recombines TRBV14 with TRBJ2-5; no clear D gene. This TCR was recovered from a male donor in good health and CMV-seropositive. DNA for the CDR3: TGTGCCAGCAGCCAAGATAAAGGCCTAGACCAAGAGACCCAGTACTTC. Translating it yields CASSQDKGLDQETQYF.